Presented here are 5 T cell receptor beta chains from one specimen sequenced in a study of T cells after posttransplantation cyclophosphamide. Measured with immunoSEQ multiplex PCR; TCRdb has only the in-frame clones, and not every one. The sample lists about 11,000 clones; roughly 96% were seen once. Sequenced: naive CD8+ T cells sorted from PBMCs. Receptors were obtained from a man between 25 and 39 years old in good health and a related stem cell transplant donor.

The chain employs TRBV7-9 and TRBJ1-1, with 7 bases fitting TRBD1. V shed 0 bases, J shed 3 bases, and the junction held 4 bases outside the gene matches. The CDR3 runs to 15 residues. Germline values: CDR1 SEHNR, CDR2 FQNEAQ (reference sequence). CDR3: CASSLAQGGHTEAFF. The CDR3 DNA reads TGTGCCAGCAGCTTAGCGCAGGGGGGACACACTGAAGCTTTCTTT.

The rearrangement uses TRBV28 and TRBJ1-1, with D tentatively TRBD1 (6 bases). The CDR3 loop spans 15 amino acids. CDR1 is MDHEN and CDR2 is SYDVKM in the germline V gene. V was trimmed by 5 bases and J by 5 bases, leaving 18 bases between them. CDR3 in DNA: TGTGCCAGCAGTACCGTGGGGACACTCCTTACTGAAGCTTTCTTT. Its protein product is CASSTVGTLLTEAFF.

This chain links TRBV5-1 with TRBJ2-5; maybe TRBD1 (5 bases). This CDR3 contains 15 residues. Germline V CDR1 and CDR2: SGHRS, YFSETQ. Deletions cut 4 bases from V and 5 bases from J, with 18 bases between. CDR3 DNA sequence: TGCGCCAGCAGCCAGTCCGGTCGCCCAGGGGAGACCCAGTACTTC. Translation gives CASSQSGRPGETQYF.

The J gene is TRBJ1-2, the V gene TRBV28; 8 nucleotides align to TRBD1. The CDR3 consists of 17 residues. V lost 3 bases, J lost 4 bases, and 13 bases stayed unmatched. Germline CDR1 and CDR2: MDHEN and SYDVKM. This CDR3 is CASSFHRQGSSPYGYTF. The DNA of the CDR3 is TGTGCCAGCAGTTTCCACCGACAGGGGTCCTCTCCCTATGGCTACACCTTC.

The rearrangement uses TRBV5-5 and TRBJ1-6; D is possibly TRBD1 (5 bases). Germline V gene sequence: CDR1 SGHKS, CDR2 YYEKEE (reference sequence). V lost 5 bases, J lost 9 bases, and 18 bases lay in between. The CDR3 length is 15 residues. Here the CDR3 reads CASSPTPGTGSPLHF. The CDR3 DNA follows: TGTGCCAGCAGTCCGACCCCCGGGACTGGTTCACCCCTCCACTTT.